The T cell receptor beta chain described here comes from a study of T cells in Graves' hyperthyroidism and ophthalmopathy (dated by TCRdb to the late 2010s). For context, the study as a whole: Peripheral blood was sampled at the time of initial diagnosis, prior to any treatment. To identify TCR V-J signatures that set the groups apart, the researchers used a discovery cohort of 95 to 100 patients, made up of 43 with Graves' ophthalmopathy and 55 to 65 with stable Graves' hyperthyroidism. Prospective prediction of ophthalmopathy was tested in an independent validation cohort of approximately 19 hyperthyroidism patients and 15 to 17 patients who later progressed to ophthalmopathy. The 100 or so discovery patients were randomly divided into training and test sets at a 7:3 ratio. Thyroid tissue and blood T-cell repertoires from roughly six Graves' hyperthyroidism patients were also compared in the study. Once sampling was done, hyperthyroidism patients were given methimazole at a starting dose of 30 mg daily, whereas ophthalmopathy patients were given high-dose intravenous methylprednisolone. TCR Vbeta CDR3 sequencing of 120 to 150 peripheral blood samples (43 ophthalmopathy, 75 hyperthyroidism and approximately 17 progressor patients) is reported in the paper. The paper's findings and limits, for the study overall: No statistical method was used to set the sample size in advance, and investigators knew the group allocation. In cross-validation, a model built on a 13 V-J signature told ophthalmopathy apart from stable hyperthyroidism with approximately 90% sensitivity and approximately 81% specificity, and in testing the same model reached 80%/75%. In validation, progression to ophthalmopathy was predicted by the model with 55% to 71% sensitivity and 72.22% specificity, a median of about 6 months before onset. Blood samples also contained most of the expanded thyroid clonotypes (frequency above 0.001), which suggests that blood repertoires may reflect thyroid immune responses.

This clonotype was counted only a few times. No cognate antigen has been identified for it. It has no much larger one-base neighbor in the sample; base qualities were not kept. The TCR beta CDR3 regions were amplified from RNA transcripts. A first-round RT-PCR of the TCR CDR3 used the HTBI primer set with the Qiagen OneStep RT-PCR kit. Libraries were constructed in a second round of multiplex PCR, after which size selection and purification were carried out. The libraries were sequenced on an Illumina HiSeq2000 using paired-end 100 bp reads. The paper's data handling went like this. SOAPnuke was used to process the raw data, with reads discarded if the reads contained adapters or uncalled bases, had a mean Phred below 15, or lacked an exact constant-primer or identifier match. COPE v1.2.5 was used to merge the high-quality paired reads, and each unique nucleotide sequence was defined as a clonotype. MiTCR v1.1 was used to align clonotypes to the IMGT TRBV, TRBD and TRBJ reference segments. The analysis was restricted to V-J combinations with a frequency above 0.0001, which together covered just over 98% of the repertoires. A TCS score was defined as the ratio of F50 (clonal expansion) to E x V (chaos), with BLOSUM62-based TCRdist applied between CDR3 peptides within each V-J. Welch's t-statistics and random forest reduced around 520 V-J features to 10 to 15, which were used in a naive Bayes classifier (R e1071). The raw public data were reprocessed by TCRdb itself: fastp quality trimming at Q25, MiXCR clonotype calling, in-frame beta chains only. Rows matching on CDR3 protein sequence are summarized as one entry with the most common DNA and genes. These V and J calls originate from TCRdb's pipeline instead of the authors' own analysis. For this sample the table gives 500,000 to 700,000 distinct CDR3 sequences, of which around 15% were detected only once. The ten largest clones take up about 20% of the sample.

V is shortened by 1 base, J by 0 bases, and the region joining them spans 9 bases. Including cysteine and phenylalanine, the CDR3 has 15 amino acids. Only the CDR3 region is kept as DNA, spanning 45 bases read in frame from base 1. A patient counted as having stable Graves' hyperthyroidism if no progression to ophthalmopathy occurred over 18 months of follow-up. Hyperthyroidism patients were aged 18 to 65 years and newly diagnosed, with disease duration of less than 2 months. Patients with uncontrolled infections, other autoimmune diseases, pregnancy or lactation were excluded. Diagnoses were established on the basis of clinical symptoms, serum thyroxine and TRAb, thyroid ultrasound, and orbital computed tomography. PBMCs were separated from around 9.1 ml of fresh peripheral blood using Ficoll-Paque density gradient centrifugation. Trizol reagent was used to extract total RNA, and RNA quality was then checked on an Agilent 2100 Bioanalyzer.

The sample consisted of blood. Recombination joined TRBV12-3 or TRBV12-4 with TRBJ2-5, with no reliable assignment of the D segment. This sequence was found in a woman under 30 with Graves' hyperthyroidism. The CDR3 corresponds to CASSLVTSHQETQYF. The nucleotide sequence is TGTGCCAGCAGTTTAGTAACCAGCCACCAAGAGACCCAGTACTTC.